Below, one TCR beta chain is given with its context. Its specificity is unknown. Trimming left V 7 bases short and J 3 bases short, with 15 bases between. This CDR3 has 14 amino acids. Preparation of the TCRbeta library involved a method that used unique molecular identifiers. TCRdb fed the PCR reads into MiXCR, producing one record per CDR3 protein. The sample includes fewer than 700,000 distinct CDR3 sequences, approximately 22% of them seen just once. These data originate in a study of T-cell reconstitution after alpha-beta-depleted transplantation in children. Findings of the study overall: TCRbeta diversity was high at day 60 in some patients (a result of surviving recipient T cells and thymic progenitors). Alpha-beta T cells about two months after transplant reportedly derived from several hundred expanded graft clones. At one year after transplant, newly produced T cells mostly accounted for T-cell counts and diversity.

This receptor was taken from a boy younger than two who had a stem cell transplant for acute myeloid leukemia, so the T cells may come from the graft donor. Sequencing was performed on PBMCs, mostly from graft donor cells, taken 360 days after TCRalphabeta/CD19-depleted stem cell transplant. The chain joins TRBV12-3 or TRBV12-4 to TRBJ1-1; possibly TRBD1 for D (6 bases). CDR3 sequence (DNA): TGTGCCAGCAAACCTCAGGGGTCCCACACTGAAGCTTTCTTT. Amino acids: CASKPQGSHTEAFF.